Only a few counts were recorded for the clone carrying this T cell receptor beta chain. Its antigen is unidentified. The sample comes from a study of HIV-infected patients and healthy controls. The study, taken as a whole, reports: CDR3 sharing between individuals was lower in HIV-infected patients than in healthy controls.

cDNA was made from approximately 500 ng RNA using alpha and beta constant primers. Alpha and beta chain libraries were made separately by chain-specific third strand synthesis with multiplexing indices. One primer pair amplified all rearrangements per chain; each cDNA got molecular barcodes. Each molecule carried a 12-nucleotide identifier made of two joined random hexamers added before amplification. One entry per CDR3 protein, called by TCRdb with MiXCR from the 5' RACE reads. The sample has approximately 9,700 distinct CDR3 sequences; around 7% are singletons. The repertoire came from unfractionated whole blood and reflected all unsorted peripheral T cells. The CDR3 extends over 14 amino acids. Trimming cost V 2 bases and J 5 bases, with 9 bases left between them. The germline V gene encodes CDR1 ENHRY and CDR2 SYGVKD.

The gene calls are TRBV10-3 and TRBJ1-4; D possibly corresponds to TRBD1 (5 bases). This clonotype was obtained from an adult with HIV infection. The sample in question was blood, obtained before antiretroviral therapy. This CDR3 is CAISEPGRNEKLFF. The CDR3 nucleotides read TGTGCCATCAGTGAGCCAGGGAGGAATGAAAAACTGTTTTTT.